These 26 T cell receptor beta chains were all obtained from the same sample, sequenced in a study of blood T cell repertoires in COVID-19. Profiled with immunoSEQ multiplex PCR; TCRdb holds only in-frame clones, not every one. The sample has about 200,000 clones, about 89% seen once. Source material: PBMCs or T cells enriched from blood (not recorded which). All receptors derive from a woman aged 18-29 years who had recovered from COVID-19.

The V and J genes are TRBV2 and TRBJ1-5; tentatively, D is TRBD1 (5 bases). The germline gives CDR1 SNHLY, CDR2 FYNNEI. The CDR3 contains 12 residues. V was clipped by 10 bases and J by 7 bases, with 14 bases between them. The DNA of the CDR3 is TGTGCCACCTCTGGGGCAGGCCAGCCCCAGCATTTT. Protein: CATSGAGQPQHF. Combining the CDR3 with reference TRBV2 and TRBJ1-5 gives the whole variable domain EPEVTQTPSHQVTQMGQEVILRCVPISNHLYFYWYRQILGQKVEFLVSFYNNEISEKSEIFDDQFSVERPDGSNFTLKIRSTKLEDSAMYFCATSGAGQPQHFGDGTRLSIL.

V and J are TRBV21-1 and TRBJ1-3; whether TRBD1, the table's D call, matches the DNA was not checked. TRBV21-1 is a pseudogene. CDR3 length: 15 residues. The CDR3 reads CASSKGTGPGNTIYF. As DNA, the CDR3 is TGTGCCAGCAGCAAAGGGACAGGTCCTGGAAACACCATATATTTT.

As for this clone: Germline and junction disagree at one end, which may indicate a read error. The rearrangement links TRBV5-4 to TRBJ1-2; 7 bases are shared with TRBD1. The CDR3 runs 12 residues. From germline, CDR1 is SGHNT and CDR2 YYREEE (reference sequence). Here the CDR3 DNA reads TGTGCCAGCAGCTTGGGGAGGGGGACAGCGGTCTTC. Amino acid sequence: CASSLGRGTAVF.

J is TRBJ1-1 and V is TRBV28; D is possibly TRBD1 (5 bases). Trimming removed 5 bases from V and 4 bases from J, with 14 bases in between. The CDR3 spans 14 residues. The germline V gene encodes CDR1 MDHEN and CDR2 SYDVKM. DNA for the CDR3: TGTGCCAGCAGTCCCCTGGGGGGTAGCACTGAAGCTTTCTTT. Its translation: CASSPLGGSTEAFF.

The V gene is TRBV29-1, the J gene TRBJ2-7; D is perhaps TRBD1 (6 bases). Germline CDR1 is SQVTM and CDR2 is ANQGSEA. The CDR3 is 12 amino acids. V lost 7 bases and J 2 bases, leaving 12 bases between the germline ends. The CDR3 DNA reads as TGCAGCGCCCGACAGGACCCCTACGAGCAGTACTTC. Translated: CSARQDPYEQYF.

This chain links TRBV7-9 with TRBJ1-2; D ambiguous. The CDR3 is 14 residues long. Germline lookup yields CDR1 SEHNR and CDR2 FQNEAQ (reference sequence). The germline V and J ends were trimmed by 5 bases and 4 bases, with 14 bases remaining between them. CDR3 protein: CASSAHSTSYGYTF. In nucleotides, the CDR3 is TGTGCCAGCAGCGCTCACTCGACAAGCTATGGCTACACCTTC.

The chain links TRBV5-5 to TRBJ2-1, with 7 bases aligning to TRBD2. The trim removed 1 base at V and 7 bases at J, leaving 14 bases unmatched. From germline, CDR1 is SGHKS and CDR2 YYEKEE (reference sequence). The CDR3 extends over 17 amino acids. The CDR3 here is CASSLREGTPLRNEQFF. Here the CDR3 DNA reads TGTGCCAGCAGCTTGAGGGAGGGTACCCCTCTTCGGAATGAGCAGTTCTTC. The whole variable domain, remainder taken from reference TRBV5-5 and TRBJ2-1, is DAGVTQSPTHLIKTRGQQVTLRCSPISGHKSVSWYQQVLGQGPQFIFQYYEKEERGRGNFPDRFSARQFPNYSSELNVNALLLGDSALYLCASSLREGTPLRNEQFFGPGTRLTVL.

The chain joins TRBV6-5 to TRBJ1-1, with TRBD1 matching 8 bases. J was trimmed by 1 base and V by 4 bases; bases with no gene match: 8. The CDR3 totals 16 residues. CDR1 MNHEY and CDR2 SVGAGI come from the germline V gene. CDR3 protein: CASSSLSTGGNTEAFF. CDR3 nucleotides: TGTGCCAGCAGTTCCCTATCAACAGGGGGGAACACTGAAGCTTTCTTT.

The chain carries TRBV16 and TRBJ2-5; D is possibly TRBD1 (5 bases). V shed 10 bases and J shed 4 bases, with 19 bases lying between them. The germline V gene encodes CDR1 KGHSY and CDR2 FQNENV. This CDR3 comprises 14 residues. Here the CDR3 reads CATATQQVGETQYF. The CDR3 DNA reads as TGTGCCACCGCGACGCAACAGGTCGGAGAGACCCAGTACTTC.

The chain uses TRBV28 and TRBJ1-5; D gene ambiguous. Germline V gene sequence: CDR1 MDHEN, CDR2 SYDVKM. The CDR3 runs 14 residues. V lost 7 bases to trimming and J lost 7 bases, with 17 bases between them. The CDR3 here is CASNRGGPKQPQHF. The CDR3 DNA is TGTGCCAGCAACCGAGGCGGTCCGAAACAGCCCCAGCATTTT. The full variable domain, with the rest looked up from reference TRBV28 and TRBJ1-5, is DVKVTQSSRYLVKRTGEKVFLECVQDMDHENMFWYRQDPGLGLRLIYFSYDVKMKEKGDIPEGYSVSREKKERFSLILESASTNQTSMYLCASNRGGPKQPQHFGDGTRLSIL.

The chain couples TRBV6-5 to TRBJ2-1; 8 bases are shared with TRBD1. This CDR3 spans 15 amino acids. Germline CDR1 and CDR2: MNHEY and SVGAGI. Trimming removed 5 bases from V and 5 bases from J; junction bases left unmatched: 8. The chain's CDR3 is CASSSRQGFNNEQFF. CDR3 bases: TGTGCCAGCAGTAGCAGACAGGGGTTCAACAATGAGCAGTTCTTC.

The gene calls are TRBV28 and TRBJ1-1; TRBD1 agrees at 8 bases. CDR1 MDHEN and CDR2 SYDVKM come from the germline V gene. Trimming at V came to 3 bases and at J to 5 bases, leaving 8 bases not matched to a gene. CDR3 length: 15 residues. The CDR3 coding sequence is TGTGCCAGCAGTTTCAGGGGGCGAAGGGGGACTGAAGCTTTCTTT. Translated, it gives CASSFRGRRGTEAFF.

This chain uses TRBV5-5 with TRBJ2-3; 7 bases match TRBD2. CDR1 SGHKS and CDR2 YYEKEE come from the germline V gene (reference sequence). There are 17 residues in the CDR3. V lost 2 bases and J lost 3; bases outside the gene matches: 12. The CDR3 reads CASSFGRLAAGTDTQYF. The CDR3 bases are TGTGCCAGCAGCTTCGGACGGCTAGCGGCAGGTACAGATACGCAGTATTTT.

This clone was observed a few times. The chain combines TRBV28 with TRBJ1-3; D is uncertain. The V gene lost 7 bases and the J gene lost 1 base, with 2 bases spanning the gap. CDR3 length: 11 residues. Per germline, CDR1 MDHEN and CDR2 SYDVKM. The CDR3, as DNA: TGTGCCAGCACATCTGGAAACACCATATATTTT. Protein: CASTSGNTIYF. The entire variable domain, with the rest obtained from reference TRBV28 and TRBJ1-3, is as follows: DVKVTQSSRYLVKRTGEKVFLECVQDMDHENMFWYRQDPGLGLRLIYFSYDVKMKEKGDIPEGYSVSREKKERFSLILESASTNQTSMYLCASTSGNTIYFGEGSWLTVV.

This chain links TRBV30 with TRBJ1-2; 9 bases fit TRBD1. The V and J ends lost 3 bases and 4 bases, in that order; junction bases with no gene match: 6. The germline V gene encodes CDR1 GTSNPN and CDR2 SVGIG (reference sequence). CDR3 length: 14 amino acids. The CDR3 here is CAWSRDRVGYGYTF. In nucleotides, the CDR3 is TGTGCCTGGAGCCGGGACAGGGTGGGCTATGGCTACACCTTC.

The rearrangement links TRBV13 to TRBJ2-4; a possible D gene is TRBD2 (5 bases). V was trimmed by 0 bases and J by 8 bases, leaving 5 bases between them. The germline V gene encodes CDR1 PRHDT and CDR2 FYEKMQ (reference sequence). This CDR3 is built from 12 residues. CDR3 sequence: CASSLGEDIQYF. The CDR3 DNA is TGTGCCAGCAGCTTAGGGGAGGACATTCAGTACTTC.

V is TRBV19 and J is TRBJ1-1; tentatively, D is TRBD1 (6 bases). The CDR3 has 13 amino acids. V was trimmed by 7 bases and J by 3 bases, leaving 12 bases between them. Germline-derived CDR1 and CDR2 are LNHDA and SQIVND (reference sequence). The CDR3 reads CASNGGQYTEAFF. The CDR3 coding sequence is TGTGCCAGTAATGGGGGCCAGTACACTGAAGCTTTCTTT.

The rearrangement joins TRBV28 to TRBJ2-7; D perhaps matches TRBD2 (5 bases). V was trimmed by 10 bases and J by 3 bases, leaving 10 bases between them. From germline, CDR1 is MDHEN and CDR2 SYDVKM. This CDR3 contains 11 residues. CDR3 region: CAIERDYEQYF. CDR3 nucleotides: TGTGCCATTGAACGGGACTACGAGCAGTACTTC.

V gene TRBV18 combines with J gene TRBJ1-1, with 10 nucleotides matching TRBD1. This CDR3 contains 15 residues. CDR1 and CDR2 from the germline V gene are KGHSH and LQKENI. V trimming: 6 bases; J trimming: 6 bases; junction bases outside the gene matches: 10. The CDR3 spells CASSPNQGQGAEAFF. CDR3 bases: TGTGCCAGCTCTCCGAACCAAGGACAGGGGGCTGAAGCTTTCTTT.

The chain joins TRBV4-1 to TRBJ2-5, with 7 positions matching TRBD2. CDR1 is MGHRA, CDR2 YSYEKL, per germline. J lost 3 bases, V lost 0 bases, and 4 bases had no gene match. The CDR3 extends over 15 amino acids. The CDR3 protein is CASSQDASGEETQYF. CDR3 nucleotides: TGCGCCAGCAGCCAAGATGCGAGCGGGGAAGAGACCCAGTACTTC.

This clone occurred a few times. The genes are TRBV28 and TRBJ1-5; no reliable D call. Germline V gives CDR1 MDHEN, CDR2 SYDVKM. This CDR3 has 16 amino acids. The V end lost 1 base, the J end lost 0 bases, and 10 bases lay between the germline ends. CDR3 DNA sequence: TGTGCCAGCAGTTTATTGGCAGACTATAGCAATCAGCCCCAGCATTTT. It is translated as CASSLLADYSNQPQHF.

This clone has more than one count but fewer than ten. The V call is TRBV5-1, the J call TRBJ1-5; TRBD1 is a possible D gene (5 bases). The CDR3 is 14 residues long. Germline V lookup: CDR1 SGHRS, CDR2 YFSETQ. V gave up 0 bases and J gave up 5 bases, with 9 bases separating them. The CDR3 here is CASSLAGEHQPQHF. The CDR3 DNA reads TGCGCCAGCAGCTTGGCGGGGGAGCATCAGCCCCAGCATTTT.

The chain uses TRBV9 and TRBJ2-2; no clear D gene. CDR1 and CDR2 (germline): SGDLS, YYNGEE. Trimming took 4 bases from V and 2 from J, leaving 3 bases between them. The CDR3 is 12 residues long. CDR3 in DNA: TGTGCCAGCAGCTTAAACACCGGGGAGCTGTTTTTT. Its translation: CASSLNTGELFF. Using reference TRBV9 and TRBJ2-2 for the parts outside the CDR3, the full variable domain is DSGVTQTPKHLITATGQRVTLRCSPRSGDLSVYWYQQSLDQGLQFLIQYYNGEERAKGNILERFSAQQFPDLHSELNLSSLELGDSALYFCASSLNTGELFFGEGSRLTVL.

The chain recombines TRBV5-4 with TRBJ1-2, with D possibly being TRBD1 (6 bases). CDR3 length: 13 residues. In germline, CDR1 is SGHNT, CDR2 YYREEE (reference sequence). V was cut by 4 bases and J by 4 bases, with 11 bases left in between. The chain's CDR3 is CASSAQGIYGYTF. In nucleotides, the CDR3 is TGTGCCAGCAGCGCACAGGGAATCTATGGCTACACCTTC.

The J gene is TRBJ2-2, the V gene TRBV5-1, with D perhaps TRBD1 (6 bases). The CDR3 loop spans 15 amino acids. The germline CDR1 and CDR2 sequences are SGHRS and YFSETQ. Trimming took off 7 bases at V and 0 bases at J, with 13 bases between the two ends. In nucleotides, the CDR3 is TGCGCCAGCTTTCCGGGACAAGCGAACACCGGGGAGCTGTTTTTT. Its translation is CASFPGQANTGELFF.

The V gene is TRBV7-8, the J gene TRBJ2-7, with 7 bases fitting TRBD1. The CDR3 sequence is 12 residues long. V lost 5 bases, J lost 6 bases, and 4 bases stayed unmatched. Germline lookup yields CDR1 SGHVS and CDR2 FQNEAQ. As DNA, the CDR3 is TGTGCCAGCAGCCTACAGGGGATCGAGCAGTACTTC. Its protein is CASSLQGIEQYF. Together with reference TRBV7-8 and TRBJ2-7, the CDR3 gives the full variable domain: GAGVSQSPRYKVAKRGQDVALRCDPISGHVSLFWYQQALGQGPEFLTYFQNEAQLDKSGLPSDRFFAERPEGSVSTLKIQRTQQEDSAVYLCASSLQGIEQYFGPGTRLTVT.